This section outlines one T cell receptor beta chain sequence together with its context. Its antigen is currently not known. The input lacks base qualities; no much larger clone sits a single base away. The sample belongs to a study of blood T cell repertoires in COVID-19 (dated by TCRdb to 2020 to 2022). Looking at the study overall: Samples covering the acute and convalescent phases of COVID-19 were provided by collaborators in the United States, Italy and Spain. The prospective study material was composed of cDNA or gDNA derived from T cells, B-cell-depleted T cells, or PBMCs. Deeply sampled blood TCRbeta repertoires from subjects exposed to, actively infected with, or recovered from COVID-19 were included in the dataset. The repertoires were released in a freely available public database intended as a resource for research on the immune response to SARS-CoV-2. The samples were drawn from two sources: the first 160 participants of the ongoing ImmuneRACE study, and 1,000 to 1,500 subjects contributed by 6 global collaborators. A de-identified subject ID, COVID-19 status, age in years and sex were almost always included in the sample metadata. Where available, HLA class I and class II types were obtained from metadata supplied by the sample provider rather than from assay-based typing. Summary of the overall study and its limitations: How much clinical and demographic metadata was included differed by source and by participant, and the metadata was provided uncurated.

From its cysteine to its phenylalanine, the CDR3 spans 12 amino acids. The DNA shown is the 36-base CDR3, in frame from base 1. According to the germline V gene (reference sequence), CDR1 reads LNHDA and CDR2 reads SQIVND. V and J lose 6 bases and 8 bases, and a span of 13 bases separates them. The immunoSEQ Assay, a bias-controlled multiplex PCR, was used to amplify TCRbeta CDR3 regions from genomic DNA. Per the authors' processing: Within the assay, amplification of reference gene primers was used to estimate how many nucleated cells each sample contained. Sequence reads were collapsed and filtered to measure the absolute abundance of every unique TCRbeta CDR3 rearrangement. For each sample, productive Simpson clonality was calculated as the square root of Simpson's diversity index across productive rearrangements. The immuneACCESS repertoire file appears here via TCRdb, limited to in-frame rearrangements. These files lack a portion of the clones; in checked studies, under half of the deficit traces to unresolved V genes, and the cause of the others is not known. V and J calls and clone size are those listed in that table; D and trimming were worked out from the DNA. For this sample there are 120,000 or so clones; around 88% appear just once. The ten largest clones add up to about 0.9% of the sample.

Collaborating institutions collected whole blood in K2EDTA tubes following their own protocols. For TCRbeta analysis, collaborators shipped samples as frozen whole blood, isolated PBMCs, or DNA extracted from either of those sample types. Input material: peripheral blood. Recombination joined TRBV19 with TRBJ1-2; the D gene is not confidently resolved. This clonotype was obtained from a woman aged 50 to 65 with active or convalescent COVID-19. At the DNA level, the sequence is TGTGCCAGTAGCCAGTTTGGTCGCGGCTACACCTTC. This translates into CASSQFGRGYTF.